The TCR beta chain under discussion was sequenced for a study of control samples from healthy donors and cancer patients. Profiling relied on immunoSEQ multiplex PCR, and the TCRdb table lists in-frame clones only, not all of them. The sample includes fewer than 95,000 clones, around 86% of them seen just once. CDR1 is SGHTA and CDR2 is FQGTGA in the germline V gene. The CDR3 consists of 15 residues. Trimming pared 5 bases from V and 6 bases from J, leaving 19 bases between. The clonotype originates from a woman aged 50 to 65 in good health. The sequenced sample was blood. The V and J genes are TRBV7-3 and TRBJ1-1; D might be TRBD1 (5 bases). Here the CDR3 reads CASSLEGPTISEAFF. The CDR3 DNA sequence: TGTGCCAGCAGCCTAGAGGGACCGACTATTTCTGAAGCTTTCTTT.